These 17 T cell receptor beta chains came from one sample sequenced in a study of high-grade serous ovarian cancer treatment subgroups. Generated by immunoSEQ multiplex PCR, the TCRdb table keeps only in-frame clones and is missing some. The sample consists of thousands of clones, roughly 76% of them appearing once. The tumor samples were collected prior to definitive surgery or chemotherapy. Sequenced input: tumor tissue. These receptors originate from a human donor with high-grade serous ovarian cancer.

This clone came up once. J is TRBJ1-5 and V is TRBV5-1; 9 bases are a match to TRBD1. Germline trimming cut 0 bases from V and 3 bases from J; bases unmatched to any gene: 4. Germline CDR1 and CDR2: SGHRS and YFSETQ. The CDR3 sequence is 16 residues long. CDR3 region: CASSLGQGGINQPQHF. In DNA, the CDR3 is TGCGCCAGCAGCTTGGGACAGGGGGGGATCAATCAGCCCCAGCATTTT.

The chain recombines TRBV5-1 with TRBJ1-6; TRBD1 might be the D (5 bases). This CDR3 has 16 residues. From germline, CDR1 is SGHRS and CDR2 YFSETQ. V lost 0 bases and J lost 7, with 14 bases in between. The CDR3 DNA reads as TGCGCCAGCAGCTTGGCGCCGCAGGGTAGCAATTCACCCCTCCACTTT. This encodes CASSLAPQGSNSPLHF.

This clone has more than one count but fewer than ten. The V call is TRBV11-2, the J call TRBJ2-7, with 7 bases aligning to TRBD2. The ends lost 3 bases at V and 6 bases at J; junction bases unmatched: 11. This CDR3 is 15 amino acids long. Germline assignment: CDR1 SGHAT and CDR2 FQNNGV. CDR3 in DNA: TGTGCCAGCAGCTTCGGGGGGACGGCAAGATCCGAGCAGTACTTC. Amino acid sequence: CASSFGGTARSEQYF.

The V gene is TRBV10-3, the J gene TRBJ1-2, with D unclear. The germline gives CDR1 ENHRY, CDR2 SYGVKD. V lost 5 bases, J lost 0 bases, and 7 bases lay in between. The CDR3 length is 13 residues. This CDR3 reads CAISWEANYGYTF. The DNA for the CDR3 is TGTGCCATCAGTTGGGAGGCTAACTATGGCTACACCTTC.

V usage is TRBV4-3 and J usage is TRBJ1-2, with TRBD1 as a possible D gene (5 bases). Germline V CDR1 and CDR2: LGHNA, YSLEER. This CDR3 contains 17 residues. Trimming stripped 2 bases from V and 4 bases from J, with 20 bases between. Here the CDR3 reads CASSQSRQRAYLYGYTF. DNA for the CDR3: TGCGCCAGCAGCCAATCAAGACAGAGAGCTTACCTCTATGGCTACACCTTC.

As for this clone: Germline and junction disagree at one end, which may indicate a read error. The chain links TRBV7-2 to TRBJ2-5; D gene unclear. The germline V gene has CDR1 SGHTA and CDR2 FQGNSA. This CDR3 comprises 13 residues. DNA for the CDR3: TGTGCCAGCAGCGGTTACAAGCAAGGGACCCAGTACTTC. Residues: CASSGYKQGTQYF. Combining the CDR3 with reference TRBV7-2 and TRBJ2-5 gives the whole variable domain GAGVSQSPSNKVTEKGKDVELRCDPISGHTALYWYRQSLGQGLEFLIYFQGNSAPDKSGLPSDRFSAERTGGSVSTLTIQRTQQEDSAVYLCASSGYKQGTQYFGPGTRLLVL.

V gene TRBV18 combines with J gene TRBJ2-7; no clear D. Trimming took 3 bases from V and 4 from J, leaving 7 bases between them. CDR1 and CDR2 (germline): KGHSH, LQKENI. CDR3 length equals 12 residues. The CDR3: CASSPDKYEQYF. CDR3 nucleotide sequence: TGTGCCAGCTCACCCGACAAATACGAGCAGTACTTC.

V and J are TRBV27 and TRBJ1-2, with no clear D. V dropped 5 bases and J dropped 4 bases, with 23 bases sitting between them. CDR1 and CDR2 from the germline V gene are MNHEY and SMNVEV (reference sequence). The CDR3 spans 17 residues. This CDR3 is CASSRSLFATALYGYTF. Here the CDR3 DNA reads TGTGCCAGCAGTCGCTCCCTCTTCGCGACCGCCCTCTATGGCTACACCTTC.

This chain uses TRBV19 with TRBJ1-2; the D is unclear. CDR3 length: 14 amino acids. Germline CDR1 and CDR2: LNHDA and SQIVND (reference sequence). Trimming removed 2 bases from V and 3 bases from J, with 10 bases in between. CDR3 sequence reads: CASSISGEHYGYTF. CDR3 in DNA: TGTGCCAGTAGTATAAGTGGGGAACACTATGGCTACACCTTC.

The genes are TRBV5-1 and TRBJ2-1; 11 positions match TRBD1. Per germline, CDR1 SGHRS and CDR2 YFSETQ. V dropped 4 bases and J dropped 4; count of bases not matched to a gene: 4. The CDR3 spans 15 residues. Here the CDR3 DNA reads TGCGCCAGCAGCGGACAGGGGGCGAGGTACAATGAGCAGTTCTTC. Encoded protein: CASSGQGARYNEQFF.

The genes are TRBV7-9 and TRBJ1-2, with 8 bases lining up with TRBD1. The junction had 7 bases not matched to a gene; V was cut back by 3 bases and J by 4 bases. Germline V gene sequence: CDR1 SEHNR, CDR2 FQNEAQ (reference sequence). This CDR3 is built from 15 residues. The DNA of the CDR3 is TGTGCCAGCAGCTTCTCTGACAGGGGTTCCTATGGCTACACCTTC. It encodes CASSFSDRGSYGYTF. The full variable domain, rest sourced from reference TRBV7-9 and TRBJ1-2, is DTGVSQNPRHKITKRGQNVTFRCDPISEHNRLYWYRQTLGQGPEFLTYFQNEAQLEKSRLLSDRFSAERPKGSFSTLEIQRTEQGDSAMYLCASSFSDRGSYGYTFGSGTRLTVV.

The chain carries TRBV10-2 and TRBJ2-5; 7 bases align to TRBD2. The DNA end is more similar to TRBJ2-7, so the J call may be wrong. Germline CDR1 WSHSY, CDR2 SAAADI. The CDR3 has 15 amino acids. CDR3 nucleotide sequence: TGCGCCAGCAGTGAGCGGGAGGAAGGCTCCTACGAGCAGTACTTC. Its translation is CASSEREEGSYEQYF.

The DNA of the CDR3 is TGTGCCAGCAGCTTACAGGGGGCGAAAGATACGCAGTATTTT. The encoded protein is CASSLQGAKDTQYF. The V call is TRBV5-8, the J call TRBJ2-3, with 9 nucleotides matching TRBD1. The CDR3 loop spans 14 amino acids. Germline values: CDR1 SGHTS, CDR2 YDEGEE. V lost 2 bases, J lost 5 bases, and 3 bases stayed unmatched.

The rearrangement links TRBV27 to TRBJ2-6; TRBD1 agrees at 10 bases. With V trimmed by 7 bases and J by 2 bases, 5 bases remained unmatched. Germline CDR1 MNHEY, CDR2 SMNVEV (reference sequence). This CDR3 contains 16 residues. The CDR3: CASIGQGGPGANVLTF. DNA for the CDR3: TGTGCCAGCATAGGACAGGGGGGCCCTGGGGCCAACGTCCTGACTTTC.

This chain joins TRBV10-1 and TRBJ1-1, with D unclear. CDR1 and CDR2 (germline): WNHNN, SYGVQD (reference sequence). Trimming took 2 bases from V and 6 from J, leaving 13 bases between them. There are 14 residues in the CDR3. The CDR3 DNA reads TGCGCCAGCAGTGAGACACTTAAGGCGGCTGAAGCTTTCTTT. Protein sequence: CASSETLKAAEAFF.

The rearrangement joins TRBV21-1 to TRBJ1-1. TRBV21-1 is marked as a pseudogene. There are 12 residues in the CDR3. The CDR3: CASSNKSSEAFF. The CDR3 DNA reads as TGTGCCAGCAGCAATAAAAGTTCTGAAGCTTTCTTT.

This clone came up a few times. The chain combines TRBV5-1 with TRBJ1-5; tentatively, D is TRBD1 (6 bases). The CDR3 is 14 amino acids. Trimming stripped 1 base from V and 4 bases from J, with 9 bases between. From germline, CDR1 is SGHRS and CDR2 YFSETQ. The CDR3 DNA reads as TGCGCCAGCAGCTTGATAGGGGGGAATCAGCCCCAGCATTTT. Its protein product is CASSLIGGNQPQHF.